This TCR beta chain was documented in a study of immune heterogeneity within non-small cell lung tumors. Samples each supplied 450 to 650 ng of bulk tumor genomic DNA as template. Widely spaced biopsies, several per primary tumor, were obtained at surgery. Curative surgical treatment was performed in patients who had newly diagnosed, untreated non-small cell lung cancer. Curative-intent surgery was being performed on the donors, who were patients newly diagnosed with non-small cell lung cancer. With 32 V and 13 J primers, multiplex PCR amplified the TCR beta CDR3. TCRdb re-called the multiplex PCR reads with MiXCR, one entry per CDR3 protein. The sample records 4,400 or so distinct CDR3 sequences, around 24% being singletons. The table lists this clonotype with many counts. The CDR3 has 16 amino acids. Trimming took 4 bases from V and 0 from J, leaving 12 bases between them. Germline V CDR1 and CDR2: LGHDT, YNNKEL (reference sequence).

Sequencing was done on a sample of lung tumor tissue. The source is a man aged 45-65 years with non-small cell lung cancer. The rearrangement uses TRBV3-1 and TRBJ1-4; no clear D gene. CDR3 coding DNA: TGTGCCAGCAGCCCCGGGCAGGTTGCAACTAATGAAAAACTGTTTTTT. Translating gives CASSPGQVATNEKLFF.